This T cell receptor beta chain came from a study of blood T cell repertoires in COVID-19. Study in general: Collection of acute and convalescent COVID-19 samples took place in the United States, Italy and Spain.

How the authors handled the data: Amplification with reference gene primers provided the estimates of nucleated cell counts. Produced via immunoSEQ multiplex PCR; TCRdb's table is partial and in-frame only. V and J calls and clone size are copied from that table; D and trimming were computed from the DNA. This sample yields 150,000 to 200,000 clones, of which 60% to 85% are seen a single time; 7% to 9% belongs to the top ten. The length of the CDR3 is 13 residues. Germline V gives CDR1 KGHDR, CDR2 SFDVKD. V gave up 3 bases and J gave up 5 bases, with 10 bases separating them. V usage is TRBV24-1 and J usage is TRBJ2-7, with a weak D call TRBD2 (6 bases). Sequenced: peripheral blood. This TCR was sampled from a man aged 60 to 75 with acute or convalescent COVID-19. The CDR3 region is CATSDSGFNEQYF. CDR3 nucleotides: TGTGCCACCAGTGATAGCGGGTTTAACGAGCAGTACTTC.